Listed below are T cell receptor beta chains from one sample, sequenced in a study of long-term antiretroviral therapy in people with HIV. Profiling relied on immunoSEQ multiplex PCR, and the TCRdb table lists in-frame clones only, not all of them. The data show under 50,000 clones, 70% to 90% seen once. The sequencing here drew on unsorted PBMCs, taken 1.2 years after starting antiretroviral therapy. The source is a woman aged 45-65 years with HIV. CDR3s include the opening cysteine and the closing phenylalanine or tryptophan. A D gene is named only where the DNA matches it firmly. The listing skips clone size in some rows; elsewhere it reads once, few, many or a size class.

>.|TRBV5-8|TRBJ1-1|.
CASSLRMNTEAFF
TGTGCCAGCAGCTTGAGGATGAACACTGAAGCTTTCTTT
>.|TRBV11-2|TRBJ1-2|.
CASSVRARGDYGYTF
TGTGCCAGCAGCGTAAGGGCCAGGGGCGACTATGGCTACACCTTC
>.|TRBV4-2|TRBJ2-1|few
CASSQDMVEQFF
TGTGCCAGCAGCCAAGATATGGTTGAGCAGTTCTTC
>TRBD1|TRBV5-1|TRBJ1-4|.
CASSGGQAGTNEKLFF
TGCGCCAGCAGCGGCGGACAGGCGGGGACTAATGAAAAACTGTTTTTT
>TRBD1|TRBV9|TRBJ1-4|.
CASSEAEQGSDDEKLFF
TGTGCCAGCAGCGAGGCCGAACAGGGGAGTGACGATGAAAAACTGTTTTTT
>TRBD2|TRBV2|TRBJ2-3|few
CASRSGAGTDTQYF
TGTGCCAGCAGGAGCGGGGCAGGCACAGATACGCAGTATTTT
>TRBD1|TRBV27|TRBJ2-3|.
CASSLRTGTQYF
TGTGCCAGCAGTTTAAGGACAGGGACGCAGTATTTT
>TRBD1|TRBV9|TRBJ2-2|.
CASSVGGTGNPGELFF
TGTGCCAGCAGCGTAGGGGGGACAGGGAATCCCGGGGAGCTGTTTTTT
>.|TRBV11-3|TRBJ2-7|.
CASSSGTYEQYF
TGTGCCAGCAGCTCCGGAACCTACGAGCAGTACTTC
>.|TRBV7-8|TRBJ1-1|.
CASSPLALVGQNTEAFF
TGTGCCAGCAGCCCCCTAGCCCTCGTGGGGCAGAACACTGAAGCTTTCTTT
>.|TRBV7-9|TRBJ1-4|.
CASSPGSSATNEKLFF
TGTGCCAGCAGCCCGGGTAGTTCTGCAACTAATGAAAAACTGTTTTTT
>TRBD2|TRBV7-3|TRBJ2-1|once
CASSLLRTSGPNEQFF
TGTGCCAGCAGCTTACTCCGGACTAGCGGGCCGAATGAGCAGTTCTTC
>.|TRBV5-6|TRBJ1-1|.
CASSRGDTEAFF
TGTGCCAGCAGTCGGGGGGACACTGAAGCTTTCTTT
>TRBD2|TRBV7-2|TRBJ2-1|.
CASSLTLAGGAGNEQFF
TGTGCCAGCAGCTTGACACTAGCGGGGGGGGCGGGAAATGAGCAGTTCTTC
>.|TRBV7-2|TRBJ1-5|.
CASSLQGDSNQPQHF
TGTGCCAGCAGCCTTCAGGGAGATAGCAATCAGCCCCAGCATTTT
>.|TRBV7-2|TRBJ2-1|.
CASSEQHNEQFF
TGTGCCAGCAGCGAACAACACAATGAGCAGTTCTTC
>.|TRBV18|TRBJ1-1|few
CASSPARGAGTEAFF
TGTGCCAGCTCACCGGCGAGGGGCGCGGGGACTGAAGCTTTCTTT
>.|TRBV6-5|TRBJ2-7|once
CASNTPGQGGYEQYF
TGTGCCAGCAACACCCCCGGGCAGGGGGGGTACGAGCAGTACTTC
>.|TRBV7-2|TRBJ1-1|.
CASSLSGATNTEAFF
TGTGCCAGCAGCTTATCTGGGGCGACGAACACTGAAGCTTTCTTT
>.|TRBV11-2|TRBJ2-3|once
CASSLDPGADTQYF
TGTGCCAGCAGCTTAGATCCGGGCGCAGATACGCAGTATTTT
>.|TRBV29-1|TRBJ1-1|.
CSDTYRGYSEAFF
TGCAGCGACACGTACCGGGGGTACTCTGAAGCTTTCTTT
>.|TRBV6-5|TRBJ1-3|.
CASRNRISGNTIYF
TGTGCCAGCAGAAACAGGATCTCTGGAAACACCATATATTTT
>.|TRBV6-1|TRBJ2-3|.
CASSARGGGTDTQYF
TGTGCCAGCAGTGCGAGGGGAGGAGGCACAGATACGCAGTATTTT
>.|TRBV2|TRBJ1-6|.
CASRSTRGAYNSPLHF
TGTGCCAGCAGATCCACGAGGGGCGCTTATAATTCACCCCTCCACTTT
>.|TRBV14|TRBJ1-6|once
CASSQIGQTYNSPLHF
TGTGCCAGCAGCCAGATCGGGCAGACCTATAATTCACCCCTCCACTTT
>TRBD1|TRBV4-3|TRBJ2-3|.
CASSQEGQDADTQYF
TGCGCCAGCAGCCAAGAGGGACAGGACGCAGATACGCAGTATTTT
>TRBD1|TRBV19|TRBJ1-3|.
CASTVTGTGLSGNTIYF
TGTGCCAGTACCGTCACCGGGACAGGCCTCTCTGGAAACACCATATATTTT
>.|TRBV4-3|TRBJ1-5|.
CASSQDQGAQPQHF
TGCGCCAGCAGCCAAGATCAGGGTGCTCAGCCCCAGCATTTT
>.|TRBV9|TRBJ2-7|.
CASSAIQGGGEQYF
TGTGCCAGCAGCGCCATCCAGGGGGGCGGCGAGCAGTACTTC
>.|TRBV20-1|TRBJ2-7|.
CSATHYEQYF
TGCAGTGCTACCCACTACGAGCAGTACTTC
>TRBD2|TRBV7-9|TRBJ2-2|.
CASGEAGVTGELFF
TGTGCCAGCGGAGAAGCGGGAGTTACCGGGGAGCTGTTTTTT
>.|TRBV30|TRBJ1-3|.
CAQRGPSGNTIYF
TGTGCCCAGCGGGGTCCCTCTGGAAACACCATATATTTT
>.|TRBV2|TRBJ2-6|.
CASSERDWPSGANVLTF
TGTGCCAGCAGTGAACGGGACTGGCCCTCTGGGGCCAACGTCCTGACTTTC
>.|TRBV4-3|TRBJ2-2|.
CASSQDRGADTGELFF
TGCGCCAGCAGCCAAGACCGGGGGGCGGACACCGGGGAGCTGTTTTTT
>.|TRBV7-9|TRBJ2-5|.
CASSLSRGGKETQYF
TGTGCCAGCAGCCTTTCGCGGGGAGGTAAAGAGACCCAGTACTTC
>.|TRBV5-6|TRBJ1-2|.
CASRGGFNYGYTF
TGTGCCAGCAGGGGAGGGTTTAACTATGGCTACACCTTC
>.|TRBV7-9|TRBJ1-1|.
CASSQNTGLGAFF
TGTGCCAGCAGCCAAAACACGGGACTGGGAGCTTTCTTT
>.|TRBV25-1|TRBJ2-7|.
CASASGGVYEQYF
TGTGCCAGCGCCTCGGGCGGTGTGTACGAGCAGTACTTC
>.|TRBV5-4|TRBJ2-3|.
CASSLDRYSQYF
TGTGCCAGCAGCCTAGACAGATATTCGCAGTATTTT
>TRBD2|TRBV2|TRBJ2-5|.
CASILAETQYF
TGTGCCAGCATACTAGCGGAGACCCAGTACTTC
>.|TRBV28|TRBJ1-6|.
CASRTVNSPLHF
TGTGCCAGCAGGACAGTGAATTCACCCCTCCACTTT
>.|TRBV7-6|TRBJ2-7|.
CASSLDINYEQYF
TGTGCCAGCAGCCTGGACATTAACTACGAGCAGTACTTC